The next 12 T cell receptor beta chains were all read from a single sample in a study of CD8 T cells in ankylosing spondylitis. Their cognate antigens are unknown. MiXCR was run by TCRdb on the 5' RACE reads, yielding one entry per CDR3 protein. This table holds about 450,000 distinct CDR3 sequences, 25% to 30% found once. Study results and caveats: One TCR beta motif, made up of about 8 highly homologous variants, appeared characteristic of ankylosing spondylitis blood.

Sequencing was carried out using blood, either unsorted or a sorted T cell fraction (not recorded which). Receptor source: a male donor with ankylosing spondylitis.

This clonotype has a count of ten or more. CDR3 DNA: TGTGCCAGCAGTTTGACAAGGGCCTCCTACAATGAGCAGTTCTTC. Encoded protein: CASSLTRASYNEQFF. The chain recombines TRBV12-3 or TRBV12-4 with TRBJ2-1; D is unclear. The CDR3 length is 15 residues. Trimming took 3 bases from V and 0 from J, leaving 9 bases between them.

This rearrangement joins TRBV5-1 to TRBJ1-1; D is possibly TRBD1 (5 bases). V dropped 2 bases and J dropped 1 base, with 9 bases sitting between them. The CDR3 length is 14 residues. CDR1 and CDR2 (germline): SGHRS, YFSETQ. The CDR3, as DNA: TGCGCCAGCAGCTTTGGGGCACCGAACACTGAAGCTTTCTTT. Translated, it gives CASSFGAPNTEAFF.

This clonotype was counted once. The chain combines TRBV27 with TRBJ1-2; D not resolved. Germline values: CDR1 MNHEY, CDR2 SMNVEV (reference sequence). CDR3 length: 14 amino acids. V lost 0 bases to trimming and J lost 5 bases, with 10 bases between them. The CDR3 DNA follows: TGTGCCAGCAGTTTATCGAGGGCCGAGTATGGCTACACCTTC. Its protein is CASSLSRAEYGYTF.

This clonotype was observed a few times. This chain connects TRBV5-1 to TRBJ2-1; D may be TRBD2 (6 bases). The CDR3 has 14 residues. V was trimmed by 0 bases and J by 5 bases, leaving 9 bases between them. Germline V gene sequence: CDR1 SGHRS, CDR2 YFSETQ. The CDR3 nucleotides are TGCGCCAGCAGCTTGGGGGACTCTCACAATGAGCAGTTCTTC. Amino acids: CASSLGDSHNEQFF.

This clonotype was detected a few times. The rearrangement uses TRBV12-3 or TRBV12-4 and TRBJ2-5, with D maybe TRBD1 (6 bases). This CDR3 has 15 residues. Trimming removed 4 bases from V and 2 bases from J, with 14 bases in between. The CDR3: CASSYWTARQETQYF. In nucleotides, the CDR3 is TGTGCCAGCAGTTACTGGACAGCTCGACAAGAGACCCAGTACTTC.

The gene calls are TRBV11-2 and TRBJ1-4, with TRBD1 matching over 8 bases. With 1 base clipped from V and 2 bases from J, the junction kept 12 bases outside the gene matches. Germline CDR1 SGHAT, CDR2 FQNNGV. This CDR3 is built from 19 residues. CDR3: CASSLGTGIKWATNEKLFF. The CDR3 nucleotides are TGTGCCAGCAGCTTAGGGACAGGGATAAAATGGGCGACTAATGAAAAACTGTTTTTT.

The V gene is TRBV19, the J gene TRBJ1-1, with TRBD1 as a possible D gene (6 bases). Looked up from germline, CDR1 is LNHDA and CDR2 is SQIVND (reference sequence). V was trimmed by 2 bases and J by 5 bases, leaving 12 bases between them. This CDR3 is built from 14 residues. CDR3 region: CASSIQGKETEAFF. The DNA of the CDR3 is TGTGCCAGTAGTATACAGGGGAAAGAGACTGAAGCTTTCTTT.

The gene calls are TRBV24-1 and TRBJ2-1; D may be TRBD2 (5 bases). Per germline, CDR1 KGHDR and CDR2 SFDVKD. This CDR3 is 14 amino acids long. Trimming cost V 5 bases and J 5 bases, with 12 bases left between them. CDR3 sequence reads: CATSVAGGDNEQFF. CDR3 nucleotides: TGTGCCACCAGTGTGGCAGGAGGTGACAATGAGCAGTTCTTC.

This clonotype turned up a few times. The chain joins TRBV20-1 to TRBJ2-2; D not certain. This CDR3 comprises 12 residues. In germline, CDR1 is DFQATT, CDR2 SNEGSKA (reference sequence). V was cut by 3 bases and J by 5 bases, with 7 bases left in between. CDR3 residues: CSASKRTGELFF. The CDR3 DNA sequence: TGCAGTGCTAGTAAAAGGACCGGGGAGCTGTTTTTT.

This clonotype has a handful of counts. This chain uses TRBV15 with TRBJ1-4; 10 positions match TRBD1. This CDR3 is built from 15 residues. CDR1 and CDR2 from the germline V gene are LNHNV and YYDKDF (reference sequence). V lost 1 base and J lost 7; bases outside the gene matches: 3. CDR3 DNA: TGTGCCACCAGCAGAGCCCGGACAGGGGGTGAAAAACTGTTTTTT. Protein product: CATSRARTGGEKLFF.

CDR3 in amino acids: CASTWSRQGTNTEAFF. Here the CDR3 DNA reads TGTGCCAGCACCTGGTCCCGACAGGGGACGAACACTGAAGCTTTCTTT. The chain recombines TRBV5-5 with TRBJ1-1, with 8 bases lining up with TRBD1. The trim removed 6 bases at V and 1 base at J, leaving 11 bases unmatched. Germline V gene sequence: CDR1 SGHKS, CDR2 YYEKEE (reference sequence). CDR3 length: 16 residues.

This clonotype was recorded a few times. The gene calls are TRBV7-9 and TRBJ2-1; the D call may be TRBD1 or TRBD2 (5 bases each). The V and J ends lost 3 bases and 12 bases respectively, with 21 bases between them. The CDR3 is made up of 15 amino acids. Looked up from germline, CDR1 is SEHNR and CDR2 is FQNEAQ (reference sequence). The CDR3, as DNA: TGTGCCAGCAGCTTTCCGGGACGGGGCGAACTTAGGCAGTTCTTC. Residues: CASSFPGRGELRQFF.